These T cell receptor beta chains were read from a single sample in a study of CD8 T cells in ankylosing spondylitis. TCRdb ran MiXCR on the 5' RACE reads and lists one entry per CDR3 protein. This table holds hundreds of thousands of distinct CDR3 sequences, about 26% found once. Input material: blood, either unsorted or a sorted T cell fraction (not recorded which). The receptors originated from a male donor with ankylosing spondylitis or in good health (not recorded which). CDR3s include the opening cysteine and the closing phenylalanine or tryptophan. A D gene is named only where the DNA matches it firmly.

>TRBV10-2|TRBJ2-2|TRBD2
CASSQRGNTGELFF
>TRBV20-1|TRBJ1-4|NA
CSASAGTNEKLFF
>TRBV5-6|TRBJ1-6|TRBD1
CASSLRQGAGKNSPLHF
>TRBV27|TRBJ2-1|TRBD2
CASRPGTRRGSGEQFF
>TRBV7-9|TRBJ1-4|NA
CASSKTRDLSF
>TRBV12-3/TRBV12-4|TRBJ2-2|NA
CASRQGTGELFF
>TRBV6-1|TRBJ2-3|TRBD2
CASRRELADTQYF
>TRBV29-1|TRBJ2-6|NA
CSVRGAGANVLTF
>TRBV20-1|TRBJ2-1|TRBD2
CSARERGRTNNEQFF
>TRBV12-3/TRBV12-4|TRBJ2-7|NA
CASSSREPPYEQYF
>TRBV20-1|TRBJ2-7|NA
CSARDPLAGEQYF
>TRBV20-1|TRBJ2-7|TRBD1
CSVSTGTGKYEQYF
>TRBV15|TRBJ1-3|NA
CATSRDLTGSGNTIYF
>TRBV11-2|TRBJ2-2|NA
CASSLVWFVGPDGELFF
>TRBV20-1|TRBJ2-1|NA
CSATLRGDWNEQFF
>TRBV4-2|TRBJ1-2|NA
CASSQLPSNYGYTF
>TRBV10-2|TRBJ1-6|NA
CASSPDRERMGYNSPLHF
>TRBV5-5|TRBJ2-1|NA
CASSQQDGSYNEQFF
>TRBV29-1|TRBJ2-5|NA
CSVERSIGETQYF
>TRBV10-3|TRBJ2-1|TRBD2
CASRTSGNDNEQFF
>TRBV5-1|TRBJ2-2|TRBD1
CASSSDRSTGELFF
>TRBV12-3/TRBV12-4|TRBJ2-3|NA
CASSLRATQYF
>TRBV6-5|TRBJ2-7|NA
CASSYSIQSYEQYF
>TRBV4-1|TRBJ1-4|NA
CASSSYRDGDEKLFF
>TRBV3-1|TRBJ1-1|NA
CASSVRGTNTEAFF
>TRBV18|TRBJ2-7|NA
CASSPDYHIYEQYF
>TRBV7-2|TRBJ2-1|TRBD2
CASSSGRTSNEQFF
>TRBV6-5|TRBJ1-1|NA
CASSYGGANTEAFF
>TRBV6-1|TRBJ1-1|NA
CASNGPNTEAFF
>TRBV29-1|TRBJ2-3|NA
CSVKGSSANTDTQYF
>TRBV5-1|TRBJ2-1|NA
CASSLEISFYEQFF
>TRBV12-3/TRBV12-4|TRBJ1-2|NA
CASSLETGGYTF
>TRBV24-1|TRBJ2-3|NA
CATRDSNTDTQYF
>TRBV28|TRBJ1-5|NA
CASSLNARQPQHF
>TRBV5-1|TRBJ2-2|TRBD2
CASSFTSGNTGELFF
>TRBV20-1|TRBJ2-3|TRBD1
CSAGSGTGLTDTQYF
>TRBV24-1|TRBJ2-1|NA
CATSDIGIAPYNEQFF
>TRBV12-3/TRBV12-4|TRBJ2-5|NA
CASSLRGARGETQYF
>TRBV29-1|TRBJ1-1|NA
CSLRTENTEAFF
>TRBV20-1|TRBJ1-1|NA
CSARQQLSNTEAFF
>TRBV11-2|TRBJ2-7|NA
CASSPEGSVGEQYF